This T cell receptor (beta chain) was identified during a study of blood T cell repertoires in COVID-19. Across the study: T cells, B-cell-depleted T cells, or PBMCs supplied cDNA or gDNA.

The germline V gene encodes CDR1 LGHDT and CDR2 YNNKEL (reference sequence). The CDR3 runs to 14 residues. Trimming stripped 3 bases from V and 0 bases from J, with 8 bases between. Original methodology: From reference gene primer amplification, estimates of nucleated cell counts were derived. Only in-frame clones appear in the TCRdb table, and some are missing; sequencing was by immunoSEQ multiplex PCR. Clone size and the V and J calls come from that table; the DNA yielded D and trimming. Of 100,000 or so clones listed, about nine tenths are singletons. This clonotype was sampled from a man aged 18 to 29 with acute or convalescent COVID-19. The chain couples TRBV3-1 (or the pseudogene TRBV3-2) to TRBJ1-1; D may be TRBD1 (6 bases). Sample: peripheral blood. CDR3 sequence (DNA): TGTGCCAGCAGCCATACAGGGTTGAACACTGAAGCTTTCTTT. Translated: CASSHTGLNTEAFF.